Listed below are T cell receptor beta chains from one sample, sequenced in a study of beta chain features in type 1 diabetes. Libraries were prepared by immunoSEQ multiplex PCR; TCRdb keeps only in-frame clonotypes and omits some of them. Among 250,000 to 300,000 clones, around 25% were seen once, and the ten largest hold around 0.013%. Sequenced: naive CD4+ T cells from blood. The receptors originated from a woman aged 30 to 39 with type 1 diabetes. Both conserved end residues are part of each CDR3. D genes are given only for firm matches. The size field is filled for only some rows; it gives once, few, many or a size class.

CDR3aa	CDR3nt	abundance	j_gene	d_gene	v_gene
CASSIDPSNYGYTF	TGTGCCAGTAGTATAGATCCGTCGAACTATGGCTACACCTTC	NA	TRBJ1-2	NA	TRBV19
CASSQDEQYF	TGTGCCAGCAGTCAGGACGAGCAGTACTTC	NA	TRBJ2-7	NA	TRBV27
CASSRGGLLQGETEAFF	TGTGCCAGCAGTAGAGGGGGTTTACTACAGGGAGAAACTGAAGCTTTCTTT	NA	TRBJ1-1	NA	TRBV9
CAISESTGGGTDTQYF	TGTGCCATCAGTGAGTCGACGGGAGGGGGCACAGATACGCAGTATTTT	NA	TRBJ2-3	TRBD2	TRBV10-3
CASRDREDREQYF	TGTGCCAGCAGGGACAGGGAGGACCGCGAGCAGTACTTC	few	TRBJ2-7	TRBD1	TRBV6-5
CASSLASGIPWGTGELFF	TGTGCCAGCAGTTTGGCTAGCGGGATTCCCTGGGGCACCGGGGAGCTGTTTTTT	NA	TRBJ2-2	TRBD2	TRBV28
CASSEGQRTQETQYF	TGTGCCAGCTCAGAGGGACAGCGAACCCAAGAGACCCAGTACTTC	few	TRBJ2-5	TRBD1	TRBV18
CSVAFGNRVGQPQHF	TGCAGCGTTGCGTTCGGGAACAGGGTCGGTCAGCCCCAGCATTTT	NA	TRBJ1-5	NA	TRBV29-1
CASSQGSGGQPQHF	TGTGCCAGCAGCCAAGGGAGCGGAGGACAGCCCCAGCATTTT	NA	TRBJ1-5	NA	TRBV4-2
CASSVVSGAYNEQFF	TGTGCCAGCAGCGTAGTTAGCGGAGCCTACAATGAGCAGTTCTTC	few	TRBJ2-1	NA	TRBV9
CATSRDLRRSNYEAFF	TGTGCCACCAGCAGAGATCTGCGCCGATCTAATTATGAAGCTTTCTTT	NA	TRBJ1-1	NA	TRBV15
CASSLASSMETQYF	TGTGCCAGCAGCTTAGCGTCTAGTATGGAGACCCAGTACTTC	NA	TRBJ2-5	NA	TRBV7-2
CASSKRLVSSYEQYF	TGTGCCAGCAGTAAACGACTAGTTAGCTCCTACGAGCAGTACTTC	NA	TRBJ2-7	NA	TRBV27
CASSLAWTGNEQFF	TGTGCCAGCAGCTTAGCCTGGACAGGGAATGAGCAGTTCTTC	few	TRBJ2-1	TRBD1	TRBV7-2
CASSRNQGYTF	TGTGCCAGCAGTCGTAACCAGGGCTACACCTTC	NA	TRBJ1-2	NA	TRBV2
CASRRDSSTYEQYF	TGTGCCAGCAGGAGGGACAGCTCGACCTACGAGCAGTACTTC	few	TRBJ2-7	TRBD1	TRBV28
CASSFLRGFSGANVLTF	TGCGCCAGCAGCTTCCTGCGGGGCTTCTCTGGGGCCAACGTCCTGACTTTC	NA	TRBJ2-6	NA	TRBV5-1
CASSRKTGGSGEQYF	TGTGCCAGCAGCCGAAAGACAGGAGGTTCGGGGGAGCAGTACTTC	NA	TRBJ2-7	NA	TRBV5-6
CASSPLGLAGNNEQFF	TGTGCCAGCAGCCCCCTAGGACTAGCGGGAAACAATGAGCAGTTCTTC	NA	TRBJ2-1	TRBD2	TRBV7-8
CASSFTGGTEAFF	TGTGCCAGCAGCTTTACAGGGGGCACTGAAGCTTTCTTT	NA	TRBJ1-1	TRBD1	TRBV13
CASSQLRATEAFF	TGTGCCAGCAGCCAACTCAGGGCCACTGAAGCTTTCTTT	few	TRBJ1-1	NA	TRBV14
CASSPRTSGTHNEQFF	TGTGCCAGCAGCCCTAGGACTAGCGGGACCCACAATGAGCAGTTCTTC	few	TRBJ2-1	TRBD2	TRBV7-3
CASSLGTSGTYEQYF	TGCGCCAGCAGCCTCGGGACTAGCGGGACCTACGAGCAGTACTTC	NA	TRBJ2-7	TRBD2	TRBV5-1
CASSVGAGESRYYNEQFF	TGTGCCAGCAGCGTAGGTGCGGGGGAGTCCAGATACTACAATGAGCAGTTCTTC	few	TRBJ2-1	TRBD2	TRBV9
CASSLGTVNTEAFF	TGCGCCAGCAGCTTGGGGACAGTGAACACTGAAGCTTTCTTT	NA	TRBJ1-1	NA	TRBV5-1
CSAGQGIAGELFF	TGCAGCGCCGGCCAGGGGATCGCCGGGGAGCTGTTTTTT	NA	TRBJ2-2	NA	TRBV29-1
CASRSGDAAYEQYF	TGTGCCAGTAGGTCGGGGGACGCCGCCTACGAGCAGTACTTC	NA	TRBJ2-7	NA	TRBV19
CAWTSGNTEAFF	TGTGCCTGGACATCCGGGAACACTGAAGCTTTCTTT	few	TRBJ1-1	NA	TRBV30
CAWKPLGGGRQTQYF	TGTGCCTGGAAACCTCTGGGCGGCGGGAGGCAGACCCAGTACTTC	few	TRBJ2-5	TRBD2	TRBV30
CAWRPNDFRNTIYF	TGTGCCTGGAGGCCGAATGACTTTCGGAACACCATATATTTT	few	TRBJ1-3	NA	TRBV30
CAWGYRGGRAQPQHF	TGTGCCTGGGGCTACAGAGGGGGAAGGGCTCAGCCCCAGCATTTT	NA	TRBJ1-5	NA	TRBV30
CASSAGSPGGKLFF	TGCGCCAGCAGCGCCGGGTCTCCTGGAGGAAAACTGTTTTTT	NA	TRBJ1-4	NA	TRBV5-1
CASSQEETTNYGYTF	TGCGCCAGCAGCCAAGAGGAGACCACTAACTATGGCTACACCTTC	few	TRBJ1-2	NA	TRBV4-1
CASSFLDRGTNEQFF	TGTGCCAGCAGCTTTCTGGACAGGGGAACAAATGAGCAGTTCTTC	few	TRBJ2-1	TRBD1	TRBV11-2
CSALGLAGEGTDTQYF	TGCAGCGCCCTCGGACTAGCGGGAGAGGGAACAGATACGCAGTATTTT	NA	TRBJ2-3	TRBD2	TRBV29-1
CASSPREDESNQPQHF	TGTGCCAGCTCACCCCGCGAAGATGAGAGCAATCAGCCCCAGCATTTT	NA	TRBJ1-5	NA	TRBV18
CATSRDQQYYEQYF	TGTGCCACCAGCAGAGATCAACAGTACTACGAGCAGTACTTC	few	TRBJ2-7	NA	TRBV15